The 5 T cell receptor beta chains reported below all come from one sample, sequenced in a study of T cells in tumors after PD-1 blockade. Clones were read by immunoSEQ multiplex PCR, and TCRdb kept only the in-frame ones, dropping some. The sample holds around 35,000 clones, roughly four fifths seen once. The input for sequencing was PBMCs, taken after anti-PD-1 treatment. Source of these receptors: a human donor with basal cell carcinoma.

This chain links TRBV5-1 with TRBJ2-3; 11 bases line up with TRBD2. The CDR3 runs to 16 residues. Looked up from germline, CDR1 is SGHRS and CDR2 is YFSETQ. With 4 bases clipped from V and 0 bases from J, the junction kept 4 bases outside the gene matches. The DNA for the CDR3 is TGCGCCAGCAGCCTCGGACTAGCGGGCAGCACAGATACGCAGTATTTT. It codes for CASSLGLAGSTDTQYF.

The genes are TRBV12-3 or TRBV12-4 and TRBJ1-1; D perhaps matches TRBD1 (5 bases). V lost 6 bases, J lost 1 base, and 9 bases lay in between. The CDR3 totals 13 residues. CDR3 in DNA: TGTGCCAGCAGGGGACGGGGGAACACTGAAGCTTTCTTT. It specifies CASRGRGNTEAFF.

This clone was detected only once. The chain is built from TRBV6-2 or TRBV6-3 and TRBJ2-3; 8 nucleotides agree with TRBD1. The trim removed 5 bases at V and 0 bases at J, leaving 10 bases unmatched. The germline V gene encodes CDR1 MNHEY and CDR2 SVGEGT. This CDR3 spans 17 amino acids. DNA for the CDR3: TGTGCCAGCAGTGGCAGGGGGCACATACGCAGCACAGATACGCAGTATTTT. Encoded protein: CASSGRGHIRSTDTQYF.

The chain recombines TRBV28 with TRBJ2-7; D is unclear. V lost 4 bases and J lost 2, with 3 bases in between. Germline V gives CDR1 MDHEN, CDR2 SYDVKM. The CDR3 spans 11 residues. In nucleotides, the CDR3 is TGTGCCAGCAGTTCAGCCTACGAGCAGTACTTC. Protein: CASSSAYEQYF.

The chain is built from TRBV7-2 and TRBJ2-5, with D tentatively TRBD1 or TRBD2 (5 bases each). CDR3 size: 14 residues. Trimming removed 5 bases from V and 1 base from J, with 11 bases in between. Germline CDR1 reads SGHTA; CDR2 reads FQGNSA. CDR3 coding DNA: TGTGCCAGCAGCATGGGACCGGGCCAAGAGACCCAGTACTTC. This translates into CASSMGPGQETQYF.